This T cell receptor beta chain was documented in a study of blood T cell repertoires in COVID-19. In the study overall: The United States, Italy and Spain supplied acute and convalescent COVID-19 samples. Sources were T cells, B-cell-depleted T cells, or PBMCs; the material itself was cDNA or gDNA.

The germline CDR1 and CDR2 sequences are KGHSH and LQKENI. V lost 4 bases to trimming and J lost 1 base; unmatched junction nucleotides: 0. The CDR3 sequence is 13 residues long. In the source study's methods: Reference gene primer amplification gave nucleated cell count estimates. Assay: immunoSEQ multiplex PCR; the TCRdb copy retains only in-frame clones and omits some. From that table come the V and J calls and clone size; the DNA was used to work out D and trimming. The sample shows about 110,000 clones, about 85% of them seen only once. This receptor was identified in a human donor in a cohort sampled during active COVID-19. The chain combines TRBV18 with TRBJ1-1, with TRBD1 matching 7 bases. Sequencing was done on a sample of peripheral blood. CDR3 residues: CASSQGANTEAFF. The CDR3 DNA reads as TGTGCCAGCTCACAGGGGGCGAACACTGAAGCTTTCTTT.